One and the same sample provided the 15 T cell receptor beta chains below, sequenced in a study of blood T cells in healthy people across ages. The second PCR ran about 6 to 12 cycles with a sample-barcoded 5' primer and J-beta primers. In TCRdb, the 5' RACE reads were re-called with MiXCR into one record per CDR3 protein. The sample shows 600,000 to 850,000 distinct CDR3 sequences, roughly 25% of them seen only once. These data were also reused for a study on T cells of mothers and their children.

The source material was blood. The receptors were sampled from a boy aged 5-17 years in good health.

J is TRBJ2-7 and V is TRBV12-3 or TRBV12-4; TRBD2 matches at 7 bases. V lost 6 bases, J lost 5 bases, and 13 bases stayed unmatched. This CDR3 is built from 15 residues. As DNA, the CDR3 is TGTGCCAGCAGCCAATGGCTCGGGGGGTCCGACGAGCAGTACTTC. As protein: CASSQWLGGSDEQYF.

This clonotype appeared a few times. The gene calls are TRBV7-2 and TRBJ2-5; 8 nucleotides line up with TRBD2. The J call may be mistaken, given a closer DNA end match to TRBJ2-1. Germline V lookup: CDR1 SGHTA, CDR2 FQGNSA. The CDR3 spans 18 residues. CDR3 bases: TGTGCCAGCAGCCCACCTCCCGGGCGGCTAGCGGGCACCAATGAGCAGTTCTTC. Amino acid sequence: CASSPPPGRLAGTNEQFF.

The chain uses TRBV5-6 and TRBJ2-1; the match to TRBD2 covers 8 bases. Germline V gene data show CDR1 as SGHDT and CDR2 as YYEEEE. The length of the CDR3 is 19 residues. Losses at the gene ends were 4 bases for V and 0 bases for J; bases not matched to a gene: 15. Here the CDR3 DNA reads TGTGCCAGCAGCGCTCAACTTCCGACGGGGGGGAGCTCCTACAATGAGCAGTTCTTC. It specifies CASSAQLPTGGSSYNEQFF.

The gene calls are TRBV5-4 and TRBJ2-7, with 12 bases that match TRBD2. J lost 2 bases, V lost 3 bases, and 6 bases had no gene match. CDR3 size: 16 residues. Germline V lookup: CDR1 SGHNT, CDR2 YYREEE (reference sequence). DNA for the CDR3: TGTGCCAGCAGCTCAGGAAGGACTAGCGGGACCTACGAGCAGTACTTC. It specifies CASSSGRTSGTYEQYF.

This clonotype was detected only a few times. The chain has TRBV4-1 and TRBJ1-2; 9 bases map to TRBD1. V was clipped by 4 bases and J by 2 bases; unmatched bases: 2. CDR1 and CDR2 (germline): MGHRA, YSYEKL. This CDR3 is 14 amino acids long. The CDR3 protein is CASSPDRGNYGYTF. CDR3 DNA: TGCGCCAGCAGCCCGGACAGGGGAAACTATGGCTACACCTTC.

This clonotype was counted a few times. This rearrangement joins TRBV27 to TRBJ2-1; the D call may be TRBD1 or TRBD2 (5 bases each). Looked up from germline, CDR1 is MNHEY and CDR2 is SMNVEV (reference sequence). Trimming shortened V by 4 bases and J by 2 bases, and 15 bases separated the two germline ends. The CDR3 is 16 amino acids. The DNA of the CDR3 is TGTGCCAGCAGTTGGAGTGGGGGTCAAACCTACAATGAGCAGTTCTTC. This sequence encodes CASSWSGGQTYNEQFF.

The gene calls are TRBV9 and TRBJ2-1, with 13 bases aligning to TRBD2. Losses at the gene ends were 4 bases for V and 8 bases for J; bases not matched to a gene: 6. Germline V CDR1 and CDR2: SGDLS, YYNGEE. The CDR3 is 15 amino acids. CDR3 loop: CASSLRTSGRDEQFF. CDR3 coding DNA: TGTGCCAGCAGCCTACGGACTAGCGGGAGAGATGAGCAGTTCTTC.

The chain joins TRBV4-2 to TRBJ2-1; D is ambiguous. The CDR3 totals 14 residues. Germline CDR1 LGHNA, CDR2 YNFKEQ. With 0 bases removed from V and 9 bases from J, the gap between germline ends came to 12 bases. The CDR3 DNA reads TGTGCCAGCAGCCAAGACGTGTATGAGGCTGAGCAGTTCTTC. The encoded protein is CASSQDVYEAEQFF.

Ten or more counts support this clonotype. At one boundary the junction diverges from the germline segment, which might be a read error. This rearrangement joins TRBV7-9 to TRBJ2-5, with 7 bases lining up with TRBD1. The CDR3 has 14 amino acids. Per the germline V gene, CDR1 is SEHNR and CDR2 is FQNEAQ (reference sequence). The CDR3 protein is CASSPTGLQETQYF. The CDR3 coding sequence is TGCGCCAGCAGCCCGACAGGGCTACAAGAGACCCAGTACTTC.

This clonotype was observed a handful of times. V gene TRBV27 combines with J gene TRBJ1-5, with D unresolved. CDR1 MNHEY and CDR2 SMNVEV come from the germline V gene (reference sequence). The CDR3 consists of 14 residues. Trimming took off 6 bases at V and 3 bases at J, with 12 bases between the two ends. CDR3 in DNA: TGTGCCAGCAGCCCAGGCAGCGTCAATCAGCCCCAGCATTTT. This gives the protein CASSPGSVNQPQHF.

The rearrangement joins TRBV19 to TRBJ2-7; 9 nucleotides line up with TRBD2. This CDR3 spans 19 amino acids. Germline values: CDR1 LNHDA, CDR2 SQIVND (reference sequence). The V gene end was trimmed by 3 bases and the J gene end by 5 bases; junction bases not matched to a gene: 20. CDR3 sequence reads: CASSIPVGGSGSFYNEQYF. The CDR3 DNA sequence: TGTGCCAGTAGTATTCCGGTAGGTGGTAGCGGGAGTTTCTACAACGAGCAGTACTTC. The entire variable domain, with the rest obtained from reference TRBV19 and TRBJ2-7, is as follows: DGGITQSPKYLFRKEGQNVTLSCEQNLNHDAMYWYRQDPGQGLRLIYYSQIVNDFQKGDIAEGYSVSREKKESFPLTVTSAQKNPTAFYLCASSIPVGGSGSFYNEQYFGPGTRLTVT.

V is TRBV7-2 and J is TRBJ2-5, with D perhaps TRBD2 (7 bases). V was clipped by 6 bases and J by 2 bases, with 13 bases between them. The CDR3 contains 14 residues. Germline CDR1 and CDR2: SGHTA and FQGNSA. The CDR3 DNA reads TGTGCCAGCAGGATAGGGGGGGTGCAAGAGACCCAGTACTTC. It encodes CASRIGGVQETQYF.

This chain uses TRBV11-2 with TRBJ2-3; no definite D call. V gave up 1 base and J gave up 4 bases, with 9 bases separating them. The CDR3 runs to 14 residues. CDR1 and CDR2 (germline): SGHAT, FQNNGV. CDR3 sequence reads: CASSLVMAADTQYF. CDR3 DNA sequence: TGTGCCAGCAGCTTAGTAATGGCAGCAGATACGCAGTATTTT.

The chain links TRBV20-1 to TRBJ2-5, with a possible D match to TRBD1 (6 bases). Near its end, the DNA agrees better with TRBJ2-7, so the J call may be wrong. This CDR3 contains 12 residues. Germline lookup yields CDR1 DFQATT and CDR2 SNEGSKA (reference sequence). The CDR3 is CSATPGEYEQYF. In nucleotides, the CDR3 is TGCAGTGCGACCCCAGGGGAATACGAGCAGTACTTC.

This clonotype was detected a few times. J is TRBJ2-3 and V is TRBV4-3; D uncertain. V was shortened by 0 bases and J by 6 bases, with 7 bases between the two germline ends. The CDR3 runs 13 residues. CDR1 is LGHNA and CDR2 is YSLEER in the germline V gene. The CDR3 DNA reads as TGCGCCAGCAGCCAAGAGCTAGGGGATACGCAGTATTTT. It encodes CASSQELGDTQYF.